These 22 T cell receptor beta chains were sequenced from one sample in a study of blood T cell repertoires in COVID-19. Sequencing used immunoSEQ multiplex PCR; TCRdb keeps in-frame clones, though not all of them. The table lists about 54,000 clones, about nine tenths of them singletons. What was sequenced was peripheral blood. These receptors all come from a middle-aged woman with active COVID-19.

This sequence joins TRBV19 and TRBJ2-1; TRBD1 matches at 7 bases. V lost 1 base, J lost 6 bases, and 3 bases stayed unmatched. The CDR3 length is 14 residues. The germline gives CDR1 LNHDA, CDR2 SQIVND (reference sequence). The CDR3 DNA reads TGTGCCAGTAGTATAGTCTACAGGGGCAATGAGCAGTTCTTC. It translates to CASSIVYRGNEQFF.

The table lists this clone with a count of one. The rearrangement uses TRBV30 and TRBJ1-1; D might be TRBD1 (6 bases). The germline V gene has CDR1 GTSNPN and CDR2 SVGIG (reference sequence). Trimming took off 1 base at V and 0 bases at J, with 6 bases between the two ends. The CDR3 extends over 13 amino acids. In DNA, the CDR3 is TGTGCCTGGAGTGGACAGGTGAACACTGAAGCTTTCTTT. Protein sequence: CAWSGQVNTEAFF.

The chain has TRBV18 and TRBJ2-5; TRBD1 matches at 10 bases. The CDR3 covers 15 residues. CDR1 and CDR2 from the germline V gene are KGHSH and LQKENI. The V gene end was trimmed by 6 bases and the J gene end by 5 bases; junction bases not matched to a gene: 9. CDR3 in DNA: TGTGCCAGCTCTTCCGGGACAGGGGTGGAGGAGACCCAGTACTTC. It translates to CASSSGTGVEETQYF.

The genes are TRBV2 and TRBJ2-3, with TRBD1 matching over 8 bases. V lost 7 bases and J lost 4; bases outside the gene matches: 7. Per germline, CDR1 SNHLY and CDR2 FYNNEI. The CDR3 extends over 14 amino acids. CDR3 coding DNA: TGTGCCAGCACCAAAAGACAGGGGCCAGATACGCAGTATTTT. Its translation is CASTKRQGPDTQYF.

V and J are TRBV30 and TRBJ1-3; no clear D gene. CDR1 is GTSNPN, CDR2 SVGIG, per germline (reference sequence). Trimming removed 2 bases from V and 4 bases from J, with 9 bases in between. The CDR3 has 13 amino acids. For the CDR3, the DNA is TGTGCCTGGAGTAGTACCAGGGGAAACACCATATATTTT. This codes for CAWSSTRGNTIYF. Variable domain in full (rest from reference TRBV30 and TRBJ1-3): SQTIHQWPATLVQPVGSPLSLECTVEGTSNPNLYWYRQAAGRGLQLLFYSVGIGQISSEVPQNLSASRPQDRQFILSSKKLLLSDSGFYLCAWSSTRGNTIYFGEGSWLTVV.

The chain combines TRBV7-3 with TRBJ2-3; possibly TRBD2 for D (6 bases). V shed 3 bases and J shed 3 bases, with 7 bases lying between them. From germline, CDR1 is SGHTA and CDR2 FQGTGA. This CDR3 has 13 amino acids. The CDR3 reads CASSFGGTDTQYF. Here the CDR3 DNA reads TGTGCCAGCAGCTTCGGAGGGACAGATACGCAGTATTTT.

V gene TRBV7-9 combines with J gene TRBJ1-2; TRBD1 aligns across 9 bases. This CDR3 has 17 residues. CDR1 and CDR2 from the germline V gene are SEHNR and FQNEAQ (reference sequence). The junction had 11 bases not matched to a gene; V was cut back by 0 bases and J by 6 bases. The CDR3 sequence: CASSLAGLDRGADGYTF. The CDR3 DNA reads TGTGCCAGCAGCTTAGCGGGGTTGGACAGGGGAGCAGATGGCTACACCTTC.

The genes are TRBV28 and TRBJ1-4; 8 bases line up with TRBD1. This CDR3 is built from 16 residues. Germline V CDR1 and CDR2: MDHEN, SYDVKM. V shed 5 bases, J shed 5 bases, and the junction held 10 bases outside the gene matches. The CDR3 sequence is CASSGLTGAINEKLFF. The CDR3, as DNA: TGTGCCAGCAGTGGTCTGACAGGGGCTATCAATGAAAAACTGTTTTTT.

The chain joins TRBV4-1 to TRBJ2-7; TRBD1 matches 8 bases. Germline V lookup: CDR1 MGHRA, CDR2 YSYEKL. CDR3 size: 11 residues. Losses at the gene ends were 3 bases for V and 10 bases for J; bases not matched to a gene: 2. The CDR3, as DNA: TGCGCCAGCAGCCATGGACAGGGCCAGTACTTC. It encodes CASSHGQGQYF.

This clone was seen just once. The chain carries TRBV4-1 and TRBJ2-7; 9 nucleotides align to TRBD2. Germline CDR1 is MGHRA and CDR2 is YSYEKL. This CDR3 has 18 amino acids. V lost 4 bases to trimming and J lost 3 bases; unmatched junction nucleotides: 16. CDR3 bases: TGCGCCAGCAGCCCATCTCCCCGTGGACTAGCGATGGGCTACGAGCAGTACTTC. It codes for CASSPSPRGLAMGYEQYF.

V is TRBV7-3 and J is TRBJ2-7; TRBD1 matches 7 bases. Unmatched junction bases numbered 8, after V lost 2 bases and J lost 4 bases. This CDR3 has 15 amino acids. Germline V gene sequence: CDR1 SGHTA, CDR2 FQGTGA. CDR3 loop: CASSLQGAGGYEQYF. The CDR3 nucleotides read TGTGCCAGCAGCTTACAAGGGGCAGGGGGATACGAGCAGTACTTC. Together with reference TRBV7-3 and TRBJ2-7, the CDR3 gives the full variable domain: GAGVSQTPSNKVTEKGKYVELRCDPISGHTALYWYRQSLGQGPEFLIYFQGTGAADDSGLPNDRFFAVRPEGSVSTLKIQRTERGDSAVYLCASSLQGAGGYEQYFGPGTRLTVT.

The CDR3 region has the DNA TGTGCCAGCTCACCAGTGCAGGGATCATACAATGAGCAGTTCTTC. Translation: CASSPVQGSYNEQFF. The gene calls are TRBV18 and TRBJ2-1; possibly TRBD1 for D (5 bases). Germline CDR1 reads KGHSH; CDR2 reads LQKENI. V was trimmed by 2 bases and J by 4 bases, leaving 12 bases between them. The CDR3 extends over 15 amino acids.

The count of this clone is one. This chain uses TRBV11-3 with TRBJ2-2, with D possibly TRBD2 on 5 matching bases. V was cut by 5 bases and J by 7 bases, with 8 bases left in between. This CDR3 has 12 residues. Per germline, CDR1 SGHNT and CDR2 YENEEA. For the CDR3, the DNA is TGTGCCAGCAGCCTCCGGGACGGGGAGCTGTTTTTT. Residues: CASSLRDGELFF.

This sequence joins TRBV25-1 and TRBJ2-3, with a possible D match to TRBD2 (6 bases). Germline V lookup: CDR1 MGHDK, CDR2 SYGVNS. Between the trimmed V and J ends, which lost 1 base and 3 bases, there was a span of 11 bases. The CDR3 has 15 amino acids. The CDR3 loop reads CASSEFLGGTDTQYF. CDR3 bases: TGTGCCAGCAGTGAATTCCTGGGGGGAACAGATACGCAGTATTTT. Full variable domain (outside the CDR3, taken from reference TRBV25-1 and TRBJ2-3): EADIYQTPRYLVIGTGKKITLECSQTMGHDKMYWYQQDPGMELHLIHYSYGVNSTEKGDLSSESTVSRIRTEHFPLTLESARPSHTSQYLCASSEFLGGTDTQYFGPGTRLTVL.

The chain combines TRBV12-1 with TRBJ2-1; no check of the table's D call, TRBD2, against the DNA was made. TRBV12-1 is termed a pseudogene. This CDR3 has 20 residues. The CDR3 sequence is CASSFARRGWGPHSYNEQFF. The DNA for the CDR3 is TGTGCCAGCAGCTTTGCGCGGCGGGGGTGGGGTCCTCACTCCTACAATGAGCAGTTCTTC.

The chain carries TRBV7-6 and TRBJ2-3; the D gene is possibly TRBD1 (6 bases). Trimming removed 5 bases from V and 5 bases from J, with 14 bases in between. This CDR3 contains 14 residues. Germline-derived CDR1 and CDR2 are SGHVS and FNYEAQ. CDR3 protein: CASSETTGGDTQYF. CDR3 DNA: TGTGCCAGCAGCGAGACGACAGGTGGAGATACGCAGTATTTT.

The chain is built from TRBV2 and TRBJ1-5, with 9 bases matching TRBD1. Germline CDR1 and CDR2: SNHLY and FYNNEI. This CDR3 contains 14 residues. J gave up 4 bases and V 8 bases, and 6 bases lay outside the gene matches. The CDR3 is CASDTGQGNQPQHF. For the CDR3, the DNA is TGTGCCAGCGATACTGGACAGGGGAATCAGCCCCAGCATTTT.

This chain joins TRBV7-9 and TRBJ2-1, with D maybe TRBD2 (6 bases). V was clipped by 1 base and J by 2 bases, with 12 bases between them. There are 16 residues in the CDR3. Germline V gene data show CDR1 as SEHNR and CDR2 as FQNEAQ (reference sequence). The CDR3 reads CASSLGIGGTYNEQFF. The CDR3 bases are TGTGCCAGCAGCTTAGGAATCGGGGGTACCTACAATGAGCAGTTCTTC.

CDR3 in amino acids: CASSEAGRIQETQYF. As DNA, the CDR3 is TGTGCCAGCAGCGAGGCGGGGAGGATCCAAGAGACCCAGTACTTC. The V gene is TRBV9, the J gene TRBJ2-5, with D perhaps matching TRBD2 (6 bases). CDR3 length equals 15 residues. The germline V and J ends were trimmed by 3 bases and 1 base, with 13 bases remaining between them. Germline loops: CDR1 SGDLS, CDR2 YYNGEE.

The V call is TRBV30, the J call TRBJ2-1; tentative D call: TRBD2 (5 bases). The CDR3 has 13 residues. In germline, CDR1 is GTSNPN, CDR2 SVGIG (reference sequence). Trimming removed 0 bases from V and 8 bases from J, with 11 bases in between. The DNA of the CDR3 is TGTGCCTGGAGTGTTAGGAGGATGGATGAGCAGTTCTTC. Protein: CAWSVRRMDEQFF.

The chain is built from TRBV9 and TRBJ1-6; 7 nucleotides align to TRBD1. Trimming took 0 bases from V and 7 from J; bases not matched to a gene: 4. The germline V gene encodes CDR1 SGDLS and CDR2 YYNGEE. The CDR3 sequence is 15 residues long. The CDR3, as DNA: TGTGCCAGCAGCGTAGGCGGCAGGGGGAATTCACCCCTCCACTTT. Protein sequence: CASSVGGRGNSPLHF.

Turning to this clone: Mismatch with germline at one junction end may stem from a read error. Distinct nucleotide sequences in the sample also encode this CDR3. V is TRBV4-1 and J is TRBJ1-4; D is perhaps TRBD1 (5 bases). This CDR3 comprises 16 residues. The germline V gene has CDR1 MGHRA and CDR2 YSYEKL. CDR3 region: CASSQGGVEWSEKLFF. The CDR3 DNA is TGCGCCAGCAGCCAAGGGGGGGTAGAATGGAGTGAAAAATTGTTTTTT.